These 28 T cell receptor beta chains originate from one sample sequenced in a study of T cells in Graves' hyperthyroidism and ophthalmopathy. It was RNA transcripts that yielded the amplified TCR beta CDR3 regions. In the first-round RT-PCR of the TCR CDR3, the HTBI primer set was used. MiXCR, applied by TCRdb to the multiplex PCR reads, yields one record per CDR3 protein. The sample has fewer than 600,000 distinct CDR3 sequences, 14% seen once. The source material was blood. Source of these receptors: a middle-aged woman with Graves' hyperthyroidism.

The chain uses TRBV3-1 and TRBJ1-1; D is perhaps TRBD1 (5 bases). Trimming took off 1 base at V and 6 bases at J, with 12 bases between the two ends. This CDR3 contains 14 residues. From germline, CDR1 is LGHDT and CDR2 YNNKEL (reference sequence). CDR3: CASSQVNGGPEAFF. The CDR3 DNA is TGTGCCAGCAGCCAAGTAAACGGGGGTCCTGAAGCTTTCTTT.

This clonotype was detected ten times or more. The chain combines TRBV28 with TRBJ1-1, with D tentatively TRBD1 (5 bases). The length of the CDR3 is 15 residues. CDR1 is MDHEN and CDR2 is SYDVKM in the germline V gene. V was cut by 6 bases and J by 4 bases, with 18 bases left in between. The CDR3 DNA reads as TGTGCCAGCAGACCAGGACCAGGGAAGGCCACTGAAGCTTTCTTT. Amino acid sequence: CASRPGPGKATEAFF.

In its sample, this clonotype was seen many times. This chain links TRBV2 with TRBJ2-1, with a tentative D call TRBD2 (5 bases). Per the germline V gene, CDR1 is SNHLY and CDR2 is FYNNEI. The CDR3 length is 14 residues. V was shortened by 3 bases and J by 8 bases, with 14 bases between the two germline ends. CDR3: CASSDGLLADEQFF. The CDR3 DNA reads TGTGCCAGCAGTGACGGACTCCTGGCGGATGAGCAGTTCTTC.

Remarks on this clonotype: The junction departs from germline at one end; a sequencing error may be responsible. The chain has TRBV9 and TRBJ2-1; weak D call: TRBD2 (5 bases). In germline, CDR1 is SGDLS, CDR2 YYNGEE. This CDR3 has 15 amino acids. This chain's CDR3 is CTSSESGYPYNEQFF. As DNA, the CDR3 is TGTACCAGCAGCGAGAGCGGTTACCCCTACAATGAGCAGTTCTTC.

This clonotype was seen repeatedly, ten times or more. The chain carries TRBV18 and TRBJ2-7; weak D call: TRBD1 (5 bases). V was pared by 1 base and J by 2 bases, with 12 bases between. The V gene's germline CDR1 is KGHSH and CDR2 LQKENI. This CDR3 contains 15 residues. As DNA, the CDR3 is TGTGCCAGCTCACCACTGGCAGGGTCTACCTACGAGCAGTACTTC. Translating it yields CASSPLAGSTYEQYF. Full variable domain (missing parts from reference TRBV18 and TRBJ2-7): NAGVMQNPRHLVRRRGQEARLRCSPMKGHSHVYWYRQLPEEGLKFMVYLQKENIIDESGMPKERFSAEFPKEGPSILRIQQVVRGDSAAYFCASSPLAGSTYEQYFGPGTRLTVT.

Comments on this clonotype: This sequence may be a read error, since a much larger clone differs from it by one base. Without the conserved terminal phenylalanine or tryptophan, this CDR3 likely stems from a read error. The DNA of the CDR3 is TGTGCCAGCAGTGGCTTCTCGGCGCCTGAGAAGCCCCAGCATCTT. It is translated as CASSGFSAPEKPQHL. The chain links TRBV28 to TRBJ1-5; D unresolved. The germline V gene has CDR1 MDHEN and CDR2 SYDVKM. The CDR3 extends over 15 amino acids. The V end lost 5 bases, the J end lost 8 bases, and 19 bases lay between the germline ends.

Comments on this clonotype: An end of the junction differs from the germline gene, which may be a read error. This chain links TRBV11-3 with TRBJ2-1; 10 positions agree with TRBD2. Germline assignment: CDR1 SGHNT and CDR2 YENEEA. This CDR3 is built from 16 residues. CDR3 nucleotides: TGTGCCAGCAGCATAGTACCGGGACTAGCGTTCAATGAGCAGCTCTTC. This translates into CASSIVPGLAFNEQLF.

J is TRBJ1-5 and V is TRBV4-3; TRBD1 is a possible D gene (6 bases). This CDR3 has 15 amino acids. The germline V gene has CDR1 LGHNA and CDR2 YSLEER. Trimming removed 0 bases from V and 4 bases from J, with 10 bases in between. Written as DNA, the CDR3 is TGCGCCAGCAGCCAAGATGGCGGGACAAATCAGCCCCAGCATTTT. Protein product: CASSQDGGTNQPQHF.

This clonotype has ten or more counts. This sequence joins TRBV28 and TRBJ2-2, with TRBD1 identical over 8 bases. CDR1 is MDHEN and CDR2 is SYDVKM in the germline V gene. CDR3 length: 14 residues. J lost 3 bases, V lost 6 bases, and 3 bases had no gene match. The chain's CDR3 is CASSLTGDTGELFF. The CDR3 DNA reads as TGTGCCAGCAGCTTGACAGGGGACACCGGGGAGCTGTTTTTT. Looking up the rest from reference TRBV28 and TRBJ2-2 gives the full variable domain: DVKVTQSSRYLVKRTGEKVFLECVQDMDHENMFWYRQDPGLGLRLIYFSYDVKMKEKGDIPEGYSVSREKKERFSLILESASTNQTSMYLCASSLTGDTGELFFGEGSRLTVL.

On this clonotype: The junction departs from germline at one end; a sequencing error may be responsible. The chain has TRBV20-1 and TRBJ1-1; D might be TRBD1 (6 bases). This CDR3 is 15 amino acids long. The germline CDR1 and CDR2 sequences are DFQATT and SNEGSKA (reference sequence). CDR3 sequence reads: CSARGFIRGDTEAFF. CDR3 sequence (DNA): TGCAGTGCTAGAGGGTTTATCAGGGGAGACACTGAGGCTTTCTTT.

This clonotype was found many times. The chain links TRBV7-6 to TRBJ1-1, with D unclear. Trimming removed 1 base from V and 1 base from J, with 7 bases in between. Germline V gene lookup returns CDR1 SGHVS and CDR2 FNYEAQ. This CDR3 is built from 14 residues. The CDR3 nucleotides are TGTGCCAGCAGCTTAGGGCATCCGAACACTGAAGCTTTCTTT. Translated: CASSLGHPNTEAFF.

This sequence joins TRBV18 and TRBJ2-2, with 13 bases identical to TRBD2. The length of the CDR3 is 20 residues. The V segment lost 3 bases and the J segment 3 bases; nucleotides outside the gene matches: 13. The germline V gene encodes CDR1 KGHSH and CDR2 LQKENI. CDR3: CASSPRPLWTSGSYTGELFF. CDR3 coding DNA: TGTGCCAGCTCACCCCGACCTCTCTGGACTAGCGGGAGTTACACCGGGGAGCTGTTTTTT.

This chain uses TRBV4-1 with TRBJ2-5; no clear D gene. CDR1 and CDR2 (germline): MGHRA, YSYEKL. This CDR3 is built from 15 residues. Trimming pared 0 bases from V and 5 bases from J, leaving 13 bases between. CDR3 region: CASSQDKRSAETQYF. The DNA of the CDR3 is TGCGCCAGCAGCCAAGACAAGAGATCTGCGGAGACCCAGTACTTC.

This clonotype was observed at least ten times. The J gene is TRBJ1-5, the V gene TRBV6-1, with 10 bases fitting TRBD1. Germline values: CDR1 MNHNS, CDR2 SASEGT. The CDR3 has 13 amino acids. The V segment lost 7 bases and the J segment 7 bases; nucleotides outside the gene matches: 4. CDR3 residues: CASKDRGDQPQHF. The DNA for the CDR3 is TGTGCCAGCAAGGACAGGGGGGACCAGCCCCAGCATTTT.

This clonotype was detected ten times or more. V usage is TRBV5-1 and J usage is TRBJ2-3; 9 positions match TRBD1. The CDR3 consists of 15 residues. V lost 4 bases to trimming and J lost 5 bases; unmatched junction nucleotides: 8. Germline V gives CDR1 SGHRS, CDR2 YFSETQ. The CDR3 region has the DNA TGCGCCAGCAGCCTACAGGGGGCGTTTGGAGATACGCAGTATTTT. Protein product: CASSLQGAFGDTQYF.

This clonotype has a count of ten or more. The chain employs TRBV28 and TRBJ2-1; a possible D gene is TRBD1 (6 bases). Germline-derived CDR1 and CDR2 are MDHEN and SYDVKM. The CDR3 loop spans 15 amino acids. Trimming took off 6 bases at V and 0 bases at J, with 12 bases between the two ends. The CDR3 DNA sequence: TGTGCCAGCAGCCGACTACAGGGCTCCTACAATGAGCAGTTCTTC. Protein product: CASSRLQGSYNEQFF.

The chain employs TRBV29-1 and TRBJ2-1; 8 bases match TRBD2. Germline V gene data show CDR1 as SQVTM and CDR2 as ANQGSEA. The CDR3 has 17 amino acids. The junction had 10 bases not matched to a gene; V was cut back by 3 bases and J by 0 bases. DNA of the CDR3: TGCAGCGTTGATCGACTAGCGACGACCAGCTCCTACAATGAGCAGTTCTTC. This translates into CSVDRLATTSSYNEQFF.

This clonotype was found many times. The chain recombines TRBV2 with TRBJ2-3; the D gene is possibly TRBD1 (5 bases). Trimming shortened V by 7 bases and J by 3 bases, and 20 bases separated the two germline ends. Germline CDR1 and CDR2: SNHLY and FYNNEI. CDR3 size: 16 residues. CDR3 residues: CASTTNPPQGTDTQYF. CDR3 DNA: TGTGCCAGCACCACAAACCCCCCCCAGGGTACAGATACGCAGTATTTT.

Points on this clonotype: A single base separates this from a much larger clone, so it may be a read error. J is TRBJ2-5 and V is TRBV28; 9 nucleotides agree with TRBD2. In germline, CDR1 is MDHEN, CDR2 SYDVKM. The J segment lost 5 bases and the V segment lost 4 bases, leaving 14 bases of the junction unmatched. The CDR3 consists of 17 residues. This CDR3 reads CASSYNYGGRALETQYF. The CDR3 DNA is TGTGCCAGCAGTTATAATTACGGCGGGAGGGCCCTTGAGACCCAGTACTTC.

This clonotype was counted ten times or more. CDR3 in amino acids: CASSLAQTNTEAFF. The CDR3 DNA sequence: TGCGCCAGCAGCTTGGCACAGACTAACACTGAAGCTTTCTTT. The chain uses TRBV5-1 and TRBJ1-1; D remains unclear. V was pared by 0 bases and J by 2 bases, with 8 bases between. This CDR3 spans 14 amino acids. The germline CDR1 and CDR2 sequences are SGHRS and YFSETQ.

This clonotype was seen only a few times. A junction boundary mismatches the germline segment, possibly from a read error. This chain joins TRBV19 and TRBJ1-1, with D hard to call. The CDR3 contains 14 residues. Germline V lookup: CDR1 LNHDA, CDR2 SQIVND (reference sequence). For the CDR3, the DNA is TGTGCCAGTAGTAAAATGGGCTCGAACACTGAAGCTCTCTTT. Translated, it gives CASSKMGSNTEALF. The full variable domain, rest sourced from reference TRBV19 and TRBJ1-1, is DGGITQSPKYLFRKEGQNVTLSCEQNLNHDAMYWYRQDPGQGLRLIYYSQIVNDFQKGDIAEGYSVSREKKESFPLTVTSAQKNPTAFYLCASSKMGSNTEALFGQGTRLTVV.

This clonotype was seen repeatedly, ten times or more. The rearrangement links TRBV28 to TRBJ1-6; possibly TRBD1 for D (5 bases). V was clipped by 2 bases and J by 9 bases, with 14 bases between them. Germline V gene sequence: CDR1 MDHEN, CDR2 SYDVKM. CDR3 length: 15 amino acids. For the CDR3, the DNA is TGTGCCAGCAGTTTAGGGGCAATTTGGGGTTCACCCCTCCACTTT. Protein product: CASSLGAIWGSPLHF.

This clonotype was seen at least ten times. The V and J genes are TRBV20-1 and TRBJ2-3, with D possibly TRBD2 on 6 matching bases. V lost 0 bases, J lost 1 base, and 11 bases lay in between. CDR1 is DFQATT, CDR2 SNEGSKA, per germline (reference sequence). The CDR3 length is 15 residues. The CDR3 coding sequence is TGCAGTGCTAGAGATCCGGTAGCGGGCACAGATACGCAGTATTTT. Translation gives CSARDPVAGTDTQYF.

The sample holds many counts of this clonotype. The rearrangement links TRBV6-1 to TRBJ2-5, with D possibly being TRBD1 (5 bases). Trimming shortened V by 3 bases and J by 4 bases, and 18 bases separated the two germline ends. The CDR3 has 16 residues. Germline loops: CDR1 MNHNS, CDR2 SASEGT. CDR3 amino acids: CASSDYWQGRRETQYF. The DNA for the CDR3 is TGTGCCAGCAGTGATTATTGGCAGGGCAGGCGAGAGACCCAGTACTTC.

The chain uses TRBV30 and TRBJ2-1; 8 bases match TRBD1. V shed 0 bases and J 9 bases; nucleotides not matched to a gene: 10. The CDR3 totals 15 residues. The germline V gene encodes CDR1 GTSNPN and CDR2 SVGIG (reference sequence). CDR3: CAWSVPGGAGIEQFF. The CDR3 nucleotides read TGTGCCTGGAGTGTACCAGGGGGCGCAGGCATTGAGCAGTTCTTC.

This clonotype appeared many times. This sequence joins TRBV28 and TRBJ1-2; 9 nucleotides match TRBD1. This CDR3 comprises 14 residues. The J segment lost 8 bases and the V segment lost 3 bases, leaving 7 bases of the junction unmatched. The germline CDR1 and CDR2 sequences are MDHEN and SYDVKM. The CDR3 region has the DNA TGTGCCAGCAGTTTTACCGGGACAGGGTCCGGCTACACCTTC. It codes for CASSFTGTGSGYTF.

The chain combines TRBV6-2 or TRBV6-3 with TRBJ2-1; D assignment may be TRBD1 or TRBD2 (6 bases each). V was trimmed by 5 bases and J by 0 bases, leaving 14 bases between them. This CDR3 has 16 amino acids. CDR1 is MNHEY and CDR2 is SVGEGT in the germline V gene. Written as DNA, the CDR3 is TGTGCCAGCAGTATCGGGGGCCATAGCTCCTACAATGAGCAGTTCTTC. Translated, it gives CASSIGGHSSYNEQFF.

This clonotype was detected only a few times. The chain is built from TRBV2 and TRBJ2-4; maybe TRBD1 (6 bases). The V end lost 5 bases, the J end lost 0 bases, and 14 bases lay between the germline ends. This CDR3 region has 16 residues. Germline CDR1 SNHLY, CDR2 FYNNEI. This CDR3 is CASSQDRTVAKNIQYF. The CDR3 DNA reads TGTGCCAGCAGTCAGGACAGAACCGTAGCCAAAAACATTCAGTACTTC. Based on the CDR3 plus reference TRBV2 and TRBJ2-4, the full variable domain is EPEVTQTPSHQVTQMGQEVILRCVPISNHLYFYWYRQILGQKVEFLVSFYNNEISEKSEIFDDQFSVERPDGSNFTLKIRSTKLEDSAMYFCASSQDRTVAKNIQYFGAGTRLSVL.